One and the same sample provided the 24 T cell receptor beta chains below, sequenced in a study of cytomegalovirus exposure and HLA in healthy donors. The primer mix had 60 Vbeta and 13 Jbeta primers. Clones were sequenced by immunoSEQ multiplex PCR, and TCRdb holds only the in-frame ones, with some missing. The table has about 140,000 clones, 70% to 80% seen once. The material sequenced was PBMCs. These receptors were obtained from a woman aged 45-65 years in good health and CMV-seronegative.

V gene TRBV19 combines with J gene TRBJ1-6; possibly TRBD1 for D (5 bases). The CDR3 length is 14 residues. The V gene lost 8 bases and the J gene lost 0 bases, with 8 bases spanning the gap. From germline, CDR1 is LNHDA and CDR2 SQIVND (reference sequence). The CDR3 DNA reads as TGTGCCAGTGGGGCGAGCTCCTATAATTCACCCCTCCACTTT. Encoded protein: CASGASSYNSPLHF.

The rearrangement uses TRBV30 and TRBJ2-5; 7 positions match TRBD1. Gene TRBJ2-7 matches the end of the DNA better, so the J call may be wrong. The CDR3 is 13 residues long. Germline CDR1 GTSNPN, CDR2 SVGIG (reference sequence). This CDR3 reads CAWTPRGNNEQYF. CDR3 nucleotides: TGTGCCTGGACTCCCAGGGGGAATAACGAGCAGTACTTC.

The chain couples TRBV5-4 to TRBJ1-1; D not resolved. Trimming stripped 1 base from V and 2 bases from J, with 9 bases between. The CDR3 covers 14 residues. The germline V gene has CDR1 SGHNT and CDR2 YYREEE (reference sequence). Written as DNA, the CDR3 is TGTGCCAGCAGCTTGCCGGGGAGAAACACTGAAGCTTTCTTT. It specifies CASSLPGRNTEAFF.

This chain links TRBV6-1 with TRBJ1-6; D perhaps matches TRBD1 (6 bases). CDR1 is MNHNS, CDR2 SASEGT, per germline. The V end was cut by 7 bases, the J end by 0 bases, with 10 bases between. The CDR3 sequence is 15 residues long. CDR3 bases: TGTGCCAGCACAGGGGTGAACTCCTATAATTCACCCCTCCACTTT. Translation: CASTGVNSYNSPLHF.

V and J are TRBV5-4 and TRBJ1-4; D is ambiguous. Per the germline V gene, CDR1 is SGHNT and CDR2 is YYREEE (reference sequence). The CDR3 runs to 14 residues. Trimming cost V 4 bases and J 7 bases, with 14 bases left between them. The CDR3 region has the DNA TGTGCCAGCAGCCCTTTTATTGAGGGTGAAAAACTGTTTTTT. It encodes CASSPFIEGEKLFF.

The rearrangement links TRBV7-2 to TRBJ1-2, with unresolved D. This CDR3 spans 12 amino acids. Germline lookup yields CDR1 SGHTA and CDR2 FQGNSA. Trimming pared 3 bases from V and 2 bases from J, leaving 4 bases between. The chain's CDR3 is CASSFGNYGYTF. In nucleotides, the CDR3 is TGTGCCAGCAGCTTCGGGAACTATGGCTACACCTTC.

V is TRBV28 and J is TRBJ2-2, with 7 bases matching TRBD2. This CDR3 has 17 residues. Looked up from germline, CDR1 is MDHEN and CDR2 is SYDVKM. Losses at the gene ends were 8 bases for V and 0 bases for J; bases not matched to a gene: 12. In DNA, the CDR3 is TGTGCCAGCGGACCACCGGGACTAACGTCGAACACCGGGGAGCTGTTTTTT. Encoded protein: CASGPPGLTSNTGELFF.

The chain has TRBV7-2 and TRBJ1-2; weak D call: TRBD1 (6 bases). The ends were cut back, 0 bases at V and 6 bases at J, with 14 bases in the middle. CDR1 and CDR2 from the germline V gene are SGHTA and FQGNSA. There are 15 residues in the CDR3. CDR3 in amino acids: CASSLASAGDHGYTF. The CDR3 bases are TGTGCCAGCAGCTTAGCGTCGGCAGGGGATCATGGCTACACCTTC.

The gene calls are TRBV29-1 and TRBJ1-6; 8 bases are shared with TRBD1. The CDR3 is 13 residues long. V was pared by 5 bases and J by 9 bases, with 6 bases of the junction left unmatched. Per germline, CDR1 SQVTM and CDR2 ANQGSEA. The CDR3 DNA reads as TGCAGCGTTACTACAGGGGGGAGTTCACCCCTCCACTTT. Amino acids: CSVTTGGSSPLHF.

The rearrangement joins TRBV28 to TRBJ1-2, with TRBD1 identical over 7 bases. Germline V gene sequence: CDR1 MDHEN, CDR2 SYDVKM. V dropped 3 bases and J dropped 5; count of bases not matched to a gene: 15. The CDR3 loop spans 17 amino acids. CDR3 bases: TGTGCCAGCAGTTTTTTTCAGGACAGGCGCAAGGTTTATGGCTACACCTTC. This codes for CASSFFQDRRKVYGYTF.

CDR3 amino acids: CASNGQALAKNIQYF. CDR3 nucleotide sequence: TGTGCCAGCAACGGACAGGCCCTAGCCAAAAACATTCAGTACTTC. The J gene is TRBJ2-4, the V gene TRBV6-1, with TRBD1 matching over 7 bases. This CDR3 region has 15 residues. The germline V gene encodes CDR1 MNHNS and CDR2 SASEGT. V dropped 7 bases and J dropped 0; count of bases not matched to a gene: 6.

The gene calls are TRBV11-3 and TRBJ2-1; D is unclear. Trimming took 1 base from V and 5 from J, leaving 6 bases between them. The CDR3 sequence is 13 residues long. Germline V gene lookup returns CDR1 SGHNT and CDR2 YENEEA. The CDR3 nucleotides are TGTGCCAGCAGCTTAGCACATCACAATGAGCAGTTCTTC. Translated: CASSLAHHNEQFF.

The V call is TRBV5-1, the J call TRBJ2-7; no clear D gene. Germline V gene data show CDR1 as SGHRS and CDR2 as YFSETQ. The V gene lost 0 bases and the J gene lost 4 bases, with 14 bases spanning the gap. The CDR3 totals 15 residues. CDR3 bases: TGCGCCAGCAGCTTGGTACTGGCGGCCGGGTACGAGCAGTACTTC. Translated: CASSLVLAAGYEQYF.

V and J are TRBV2 and TRBJ2-5, with TRBD2 matching 7 bases. The CDR3 has 13 amino acids. Per the germline V gene, CDR1 is SNHLY and CDR2 is FYNNEI. With V trimmed by 2 bases and J by 3 bases, 0 bases remained unmatched. CDR3 sequence (DNA): TGTGCCAGCAGTGAACTAGCGGAAGAGACCCAGTACTTC. Translation: CASSELAEETQYF.

V usage is TRBV29-1 and J usage is TRBJ2-5; 8 bases match TRBD2. The CDR3 is 14 amino acids. Germline loops: CDR1 SQVTM, CDR2 ANQGSEA. The CDR3 nucleotides read TGCAGTGTGGTTACGGGGGGGCCGGGGGAGACCCAGTACTTC. Translating it yields CSVVTGGPGETQYF.

As to this clone: The junction does not match germline at one end; this may be a read error. This sequence joins TRBV7-7 and TRBJ2-2; 7 bases map to TRBD1. Germline CDR1 reads SSHAT; CDR2 reads FNYEAQ (reference sequence). This CDR3 comprises 14 residues. Here the CDR3 DNA reads TGTGCTAGCAGGCCCCAGGGGGACACCGGGGAGCTGTTTTTT. Encoded protein: CASRPQGDTGELFF.

The chain employs TRBV9 and TRBJ1-2; maybe TRBD1 (5 bases). Germline V CDR1 and CDR2: SGDLS, YYNGEE. The CDR3 has 16 residues. Trimming removed 0 bases at V and 4 bases at J, with 16 bases between. The DNA of the CDR3 is TGTGCCAGCAGCGTAGTAGGGGCGCCGCGGGGCTATGGCTACACCTTC. Residues: CASSVVGAPRGYGYTF.

The CDR3: CASSAAGGAGEKLFF. CDR3 in DNA: TGTGCCAGCAGCGCCGCAGGGGGCGCGGGTGAAAAACTGTTTTTT. The gene calls are TRBV9 and TRBJ1-4; TRBD1 agrees at 8 bases. The ends lost 3 bases at V and 7 bases at J; junction bases unmatched: 8. Germline loops: CDR1 SGDLS, CDR2 YYNGEE. The CDR3 spans 15 residues.

This chain uses TRBV4-3 with TRBJ1-6, with 10 bases that match TRBD1. The CDR3 length is 19 residues. Germline trimming cut 1 base from V and 4 bases from J; bases unmatched to any gene: 10. Germline CDR1 is LGHNA and CDR2 is YSLEER. This CDR3 is CASSQALAPDRGYNSPLHF. In DNA, the CDR3 is TGCGCCAGCAGCCAAGCCCTCGCCCCGGACAGGGGGTATAATTCACCCCTCCACTTT.

This chain joins TRBV6-5 and TRBJ2-1; a possible D gene is TRBD1 (5 bases). Trimming removed 4 bases from V and 7 bases from J, with 8 bases in between. Germline V gene sequence: CDR1 MNHEY, CDR2 SVGAGI. The CDR3 covers 12 residues. CDR3 nucleotides: TGTGCCAGCAGTTCGAGACAGAATGAGCAGTTCTTC. The encoded protein is CASSSRQNEQFF.

This chain connects TRBV2 to TRBJ1-3; the match to TRBD1 covers 9 bases. The germline V gene encodes CDR1 SNHLY and CDR2 FYNNEI. CDR3 length: 15 residues. V gave up 6 bases and J gave up 4 bases; unmatched junction bases: 7. The CDR3 region is CASRGQGPAGNTIYF. In DNA, the CDR3 is TGTGCCAGCAGGGGACAGGGACCGGCGGGAAACACCATATATTTT.

The chain recombines TRBV13 with TRBJ2-3, with 13 bases matching TRBD2. V shed 5 bases and J 3 bases; nucleotides not matched to a gene: 5. Germline V CDR1 and CDR2: PRHDT, FYEKMQ (reference sequence). The CDR3 is made up of 16 amino acids. CDR3 residues: CASSTSGGAKTDTQYF. The CDR3 nucleotides are TGTGCCAGCAGCACTAGCGGGGGGGCAAAGACAGATACGCAGTATTTT.

The genes are TRBV7-8 and TRBJ1-2; no firm D call. CDR1 and CDR2 (germline): SGHVS, FQNEAQ. The CDR3 is 14 amino acids. Trimming left V 4 bases short and J 6 bases short, with 15 bases between. Here the CDR3 DNA reads TGTGCCAGCAGCTCGTTCGAGGGAGTCCATGGCTACACCTTC. Protein sequence: CASSSFEGVHGYTF.

This clone was seen a single time. The chain combines TRBV15 with TRBJ2-7; 7 nucleotides agree with TRBD1. J was trimmed by 2 bases and V by 1 base; bases with no gene match: 5. This CDR3 is 15 amino acids long. Germline values: CDR1 LNHNV, CDR2 YYDKDF (reference sequence). The CDR3 region is CATSRVGQQAYEQYF. The CDR3 DNA follows: TGTGCCACCAGCAGAGTGGGACAGCAAGCCTACGAGCAGTACTTC.